This T cell receptor (beta chain) was obtained from a study of blood T cell repertoires in COVID-19. Study details: Sources were T cells, B-cell-depleted T cells, or PBMCs; the material itself was cDNA or gDNA.

The study recruited people aged roughly 18 to 95 years across around 24 US areas. Original data processing: Amplification of reference gene primers provided the estimated nucleated cell counts. The method was immunoSEQ multiplex PCR; TCRdb's version includes in-frame clones alone and lacks a portion of them. The DNA gave D and trimming, while V, J and clone size come from that table. The sample comprises roughly 220,000 clones, around 85% of which are singletons, and approximately 1.2% rests with the top ten. Trimming left V 7 bases short and J 0 bases short, with 10 bases between. There are 14 residues in the CDR3. Per the germline V gene, CDR1 is SNHLY and CDR2 is FYNNEI.

This rearrangement joins TRBV2 to TRBJ1-5; TRBD1 might be the D (5 bases). The sample was PBMCs or T cells enriched from blood (not recorded which). This TCR was recovered from a woman between 40 and 55 years old with acute COVID-19. The CDR3 bases are TGTGCCAGCACTGGACAATATAGCAATCAGCCCCAGCATTTT. This gives the protein CASTGQYSNQPQHF. The full variable domain, with the rest looked up from reference TRBV2 and TRBJ1-5, is EPEVTQTPSHQVTQMGQEVILRCVPISNHLYFYWYRQILGQKVEFLVSFYNNEISEKSEIFDDQFSVERPDGSNFTLKIRSTKLEDSAMYFCASTGQYSNQPQHFGDGTRLSIL.